This is a list of T cell receptor beta chains from one sample in a study of neoadjuvant nivolumab and ipilimumab in lung cancer. Data came from immunoSEQ multiplex PCR; TCRdb stores just in-frame clones and leaves some out. The sample lists thousands of clones, approximately 80% seen once, with 4% to 6% in the top ten. Sequenced material: normal lung tissue adjacent to the tumor, taken after neoadjuvant nivolumab, alone or with ipilimumab, at or shortly before surgery. Receptor source: an adult with non-small cell lung cancer. Some clones in this sample may be carry-over from other donors' samples. Each CDR3 is given with its conserved first and last residue. D genes are given only for firm matches. Expanded clones get a size class; other rows say once, few or many, or leave the size out.

cdr3_nt cdr3_aa clone_size cdr3_length v_call d_call j_call
TGTGCCAGCAGCTTATCCGGGAACACTGAAGCTTTCTTT CASSLSGNTEAFF . 13 TRBV7-3 . TRBJ1-1
TGTGCCAGCAACCCATCGGGGGCTAGCACAGATACGCAGTATTTT CASNPSGASTDTQYF . 15 TRBV9 . TRBJ2-3
TGCAGCGTTGTCCAGGGGAGTTGGGAGACTGAAGCTTTCTTT CSVVQGSWETEAFF once 14 TRBV29-1 . TRBJ1-1
TGTGCCTGGAGTGTAGGGAGTTGGCGGTACGATGGCTACACCTTC CAWSVGSWRYDGYTF once 15 TRBV30 . TRBJ1-2
TGCGCCAGCAGCCAAGAGTTGAGGGGGGACTATGGCTACACCTTC CASSQELRGDYGYTF . 15 TRBV4-3 . TRBJ1-2
TGTGCCAGCAGCGTAACAGGGTTGGATGAGCAGTTCTTC CASSVTGLDEQFF . 13 TRBV11-2 . TRBJ2-1
TGCGCCAGCAGCCAAGATCAGGGGGCCGGAAACACCATATATTTT CASSQDQGAGNTIYF . 15 TRBV4-3 TRBD1 TRBJ1-3
TGTGCCTGGGGCGACAGGGACCGCTACACCTTC CAWGDRDRYTF . 11 TRBV30 TRBD1 TRBJ1-2
TGTGCCAGCTCCCCCGAATATGGCTACACCTTC CASSPEYGYTF few 11 TRBV18 . TRBJ1-2
TGTGCCAGCAGCTTTTCCGGGGCGAACACCGGGGAGCTGTTTTTT CASSFSGANTGELFF once 15 TRBV11-2 . TRBJ2-2